This TCR beta chain was captured by sequencing in a study of cytomegalovirus exposure and HLA in healthy donors. Study-wide results and limits: Associated with cytomegalovirus, according to the listing, were approximately 160 TCR beta chains. Earlier analysis looked at TCR beta V segments, and most were productive about 87% or about 30% of the time. A later look showed TCR association rates differing by HLA locus, highest for DRB1 and lowest for HLA-C.

The PCR ran on 60 Vbeta and 13 Jbeta primers. Generated by immunoSEQ multiplex PCR, the TCRdb table keeps only in-frame clones and is missing some. The sample totals 95,000 to 150,000 clones; its top ten clones hold around 3.6%. Germline CDR1 is SGHRS and CDR2 is YFSETQ. CDR3 length: 14 amino acids. V shed 3 bases and J shed 4 bases, with 13 bases lying between them. Comments on this clone: Its antigen is as yet unknown.

V is TRBV5-1 and J is TRBJ1-1; no clear D gene. This sequence originates from a man in his late teens or twenties in good health and CMV-seronegative. The source material was PBMCs. DNA for the CDR3: TGCGCCAGCAGCTCCCCCCAGATCGTCACTGAAGCTTTCTTT. Translating it yields CASSSPQIVTEAFF.